This T cell receptor beta chain was obtained from a study of T cell responses to AZD1222 COVID-19 vaccine. Study outcomes and limitations: Seropositive at baseline were only a handful of AZD1222 recipients. White British donors predominated, females outnumbered males, and clonal diversity was possibly underestimated. Among spike-specific TCRs, nearly half reportedly target unmutated variant regions.

Turning to this clone: As yet, its antigen is unknown.

Some clones are missing from TCRdb's copy, which holds only in-frame ones; the method was immunoSEQ multiplex PCR. The repertoire holds approximately 50,000 clones, with approximately 86% as singletons. Analysis merged second doses at about 4 or about 12 weeks. Germline-derived CDR1 and CDR2 are LGHDT and YNNKEL (reference sequence). The CDR3 is 15 residues long. Trimming left V 0 bases short and J 4 bases short, with 12 bases between. Sample: peripheral blood, taken 28 days after the second AZD1222 dose. This receptor was identified in an adult who received the AZD1222 COVID-19 vaccine. This chain joins TRBV3-1 (or the pseudogene TRBV3-2) and TRBJ1-2; D gene uncertain. The CDR3 spells CASSQDLRRGYGYTF. In DNA form, the CDR3 reads TGTGCCAGCAGCCAAGATCTCCGGCGTGGCTATGGCTACACCTTC.